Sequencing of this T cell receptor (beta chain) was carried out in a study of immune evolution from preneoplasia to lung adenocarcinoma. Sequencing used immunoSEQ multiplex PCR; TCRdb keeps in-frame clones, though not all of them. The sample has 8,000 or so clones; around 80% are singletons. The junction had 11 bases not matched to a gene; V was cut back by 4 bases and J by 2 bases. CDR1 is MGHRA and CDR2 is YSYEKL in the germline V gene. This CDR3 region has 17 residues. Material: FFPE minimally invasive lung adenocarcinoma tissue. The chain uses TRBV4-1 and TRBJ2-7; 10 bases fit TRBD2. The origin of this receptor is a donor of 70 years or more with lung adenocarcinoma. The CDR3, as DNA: TGCGCCAGCAGCCTAAGGACGGGGCTAGCGGGGGCCTACGAGCAGTACTTC. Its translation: CASSLRTGLAGAYEQYF.